The following is a T cell receptor beta chain sequence with its context. Its cognate antigen has yet to be identified. No quality values exist for individual bases; no much larger clone is one base distant. For this chain, trimming is 6 bases at the V end and 6 bases at the J end, and the number of junction bases without a gene match is 7. The CDR3 sequence holds 13 residues, the cysteine and phenylalanine included. Kept here is only the CDR3 DNA, which spans 39 bases and is read in frame from base 1. This sample is part of a study of T cell responses to AZD1222 COVID-19 vaccine (dated by TCRdb to the early 2020s). Context from the whole study: A total of approximately 250 trial participants underwent TCR sequencing, of whom roughly 210 had received two doses of AZD1222 and about 25 had received two doses of the MenACWY control vaccine. Enrollment into the trials was organized by age into subgroups of 18-55, 56-69 and 70-plus years, and those subgroups contained approximately 160, 26 and 62 TCR-sequenced participants, respectively. On the study overall, not on this receptor specifically: Vaccine-associated CD4 TCRs spanned the whole spike protein, with dominant responses in regions 160-218 and 743-854. Reportedly, close to half of the unique spike-specific TCRs recognized epitopes lying outside the regions that are mutated in the B.1.351 and B.1.1.7 variants. No day 14 peak-response samples were available, so repertoires were characterized only after the peak T cell response. Conclusions about previously exposed vaccinees were limited because only six AZD1222 recipients were SARS-CoV-2 seropositive at baseline. Participants were mostly white British, with more females than males. The authors suggested clonal diversity may have been underestimated. In the small 56-69-year group, the increase in depth fell short of significance, most likely because of low power. A significant rise in spike-specific TCR breadth and depth was observed after two AZD1222 doses relative to day 0 and relative to MenACWY recipients.

The time point label corresponds to: baseline before first vaccination. The sample's treatment or condition label, in plain terms: meningococcal conjugate vaccine given as trial control. The vaccinee samples were drawn from two UK trials, COV001 and COV002, one of which was a single-blind randomized controlled phase 2/3 trial testing AZD1222 (ChAdOx1 nCoV-19) in healthy adults. For TCRbeta chain sequencing, PBMC samples were collected from trial participants at day 0 and at day 28 after the second dose. The CDR3 regions of human TCRbeta chains were subjected to immunosequencing. In the source study's methods: Repertoire TCRs were matched against a reference library of SARS-CoV-2-specific TCRs generated with the MIRA antigen-specificity platform. Breadth meant the fraction of unique TCRs that were SARS-CoV-2-associated, whereas depth meant the fraction of total T cells that were SARS-CoV-2-associated. Using the MIRA data, every spike-specific TCR was mapped to the spike region that the TCR reacted to and assigned to either a CD4 or a CD8 class. Log10-transformed breadth and depth values were compared by one-way ANOVA with Sidak's multiple comparisons tests. TCRdb retrieved this table from immuneACCESS and kept in-frame rearrangements only. Not all clones are present; in checked studies, unresolved V genes account for under half, and no reason is known for the remainder. Clone size and the V and J calls come from that table; the DNA yielded D and trimming. The sample data list 200,000 or so clones, and just over 90% of these were observed just once. Of the sample, 0.95% to 1.1% falls within the top ten clones.

Recombination connected TRBV12-3 or TRBV12-4 to TRBJ1-1; TRBD1 fits 7 bases in the junction. Source: peripheral blood, taken on day 0 of MenACWY control vaccination. The clonotype was recovered from an adult in good health. The bases are TGTGCCAGCAGACACTATACAGGGGCTGAAGCTTTCTTT. This sequence encodes CASRHYTGAEAFF.